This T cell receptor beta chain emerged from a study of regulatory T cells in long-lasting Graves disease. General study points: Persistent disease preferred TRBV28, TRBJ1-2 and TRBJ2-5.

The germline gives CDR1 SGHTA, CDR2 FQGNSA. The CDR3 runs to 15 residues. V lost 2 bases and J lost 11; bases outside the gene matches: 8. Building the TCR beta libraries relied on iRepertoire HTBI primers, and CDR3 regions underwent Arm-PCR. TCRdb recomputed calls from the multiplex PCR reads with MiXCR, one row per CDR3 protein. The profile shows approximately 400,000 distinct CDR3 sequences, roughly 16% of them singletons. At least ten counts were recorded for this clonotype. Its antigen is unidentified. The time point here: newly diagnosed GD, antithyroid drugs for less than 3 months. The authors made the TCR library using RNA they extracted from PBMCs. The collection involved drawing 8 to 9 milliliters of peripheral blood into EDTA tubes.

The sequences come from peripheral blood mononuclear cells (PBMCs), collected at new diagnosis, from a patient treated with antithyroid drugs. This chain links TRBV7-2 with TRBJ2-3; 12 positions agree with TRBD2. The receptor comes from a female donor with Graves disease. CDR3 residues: CASSLLAGGPVLQYF. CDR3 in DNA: TGTGCCAGCAGCTTACTAGCGGGAGGGCCCGTTTTGCAGTATTTT.